These 3 T cell receptor beta chains came from one sample sequenced in a study of CD8+CD57+ T cells in acquired aplastic anemia. All sequencing subjects had displayed CD8+CD57+ cell expansion on flow cytometry. The template for TCR beta VDJ and CDR3 sequence profiling was genomic DNA. TCRdb recomputed calls from the reads with MiXCR, one row per CDR3 protein. There are hundreds of thousands of distinct CDR3 sequences in the sample; over 40% occur only once, and approximately 20% lies in the top ten. The specimen sequenced was sorted CD4+, CD8+, or CD8+CD57+ T cells (not recorded which) from PBMCs. These receptor sequences come from a human donor with aplastic anemia.

J is TRBJ2-3 and V is TRBV20-1; maybe TRBD2 (6 bases). Germline V gene lookup returns CDR1 DFQATT and CDR2 SNEGSKA (reference sequence). V was clipped by 5 bases and J by 0 bases, with 15 bases between them. The CDR3 runs to 15 residues. The CDR3: CSAWDSGDSTDTQYF. The CDR3 nucleotides are TGCAGTGCTTGGGATAGCGGAGATAGCACAGATACGCAGTATTTT.

This clonotype has a count of ten or more. The chain recombines TRBV19 with TRBJ1-1; TRBD1 is a possible D gene (5 bases). There are 14 residues in the CDR3. Germline V gene sequence: CDR1 LNHDA, CDR2 SQIVND (reference sequence). The V end was cut by 5 bases, the J end by 5 bases, with 15 bases between. This CDR3 reads CASSFVYGGTEAFF. The CDR3 DNA follows: TGTGCCAGTAGTTTCGTCTATGGGGGAACTGAAGCTTTCTTT.

The J gene is TRBJ1-4, the V gene TRBV7-3; TRBD1 matches 7 bases. The CDR3 sequence is 13 residues long. V was pared by 5 bases and J by 8 bases, with 5 bases of the junction left unmatched. Germline lookup yields CDR1 SGHTA and CDR2 FQGTGA. CDR3: CASSPGGREKLFF. The CDR3 nucleotides are TGTGCCAGCAGCCCAGGGGGACGCGAAAAACTGTTTTTT.